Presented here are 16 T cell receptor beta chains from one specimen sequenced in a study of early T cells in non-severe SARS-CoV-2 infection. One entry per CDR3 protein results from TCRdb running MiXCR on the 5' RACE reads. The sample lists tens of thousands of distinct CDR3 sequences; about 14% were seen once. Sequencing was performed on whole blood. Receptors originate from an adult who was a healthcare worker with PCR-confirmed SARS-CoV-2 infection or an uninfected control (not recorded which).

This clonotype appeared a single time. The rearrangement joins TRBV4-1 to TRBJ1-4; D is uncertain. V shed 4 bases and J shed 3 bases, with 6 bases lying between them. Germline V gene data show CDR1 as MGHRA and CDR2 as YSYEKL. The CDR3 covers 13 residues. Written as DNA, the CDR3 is TGCGCCAGCAGCCTACTAGCTAATGAAAAACTGTTTTTT. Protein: CASSLLANEKLFF.

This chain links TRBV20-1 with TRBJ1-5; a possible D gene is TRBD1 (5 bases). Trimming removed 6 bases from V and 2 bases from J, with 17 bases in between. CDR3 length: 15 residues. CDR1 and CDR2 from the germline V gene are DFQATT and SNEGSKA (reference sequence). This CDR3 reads CSAREQEICNQPQHF. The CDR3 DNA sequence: TGCAGTGCGCGTGAACAGGAAATTTGCAATCAGCCCCAGCATTTT.

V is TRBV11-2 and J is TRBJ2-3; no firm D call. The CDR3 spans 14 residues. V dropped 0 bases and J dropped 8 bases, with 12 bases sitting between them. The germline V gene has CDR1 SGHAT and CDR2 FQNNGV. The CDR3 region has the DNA TGTGCCAGCAGCTTAGATCCAAGTACGGGTACGCAGTATTTT. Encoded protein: CASSLDPSTGTQYF.

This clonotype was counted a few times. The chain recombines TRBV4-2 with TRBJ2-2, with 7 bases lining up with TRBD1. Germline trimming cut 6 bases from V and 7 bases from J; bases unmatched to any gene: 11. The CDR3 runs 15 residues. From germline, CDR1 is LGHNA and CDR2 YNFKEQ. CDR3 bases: TGTGCCAGCAGTCCCCCCGAGGGGGCGAACGGGGAGCTGTTTTTT. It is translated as CASSPPEGANGELFF.

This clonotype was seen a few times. The CDR3 loop is CAWTYGRGLFPTFSGNIQYF. The CDR3 DNA reads TGTGCCTGGACTTATGGGAGGGGGTTATTTCCAACCTTTAGTGGAAACATTCAGTACTTC. This chain joins TRBV30 and TRBJ2-4; D might be TRBD2 (7 bases). Germline CDR1 GTSNPN, CDR2 SVGIG (reference sequence). CDR3 size: 20 residues. Trimming removed 4 bases at V and 6 bases at J, with 34 bases between.

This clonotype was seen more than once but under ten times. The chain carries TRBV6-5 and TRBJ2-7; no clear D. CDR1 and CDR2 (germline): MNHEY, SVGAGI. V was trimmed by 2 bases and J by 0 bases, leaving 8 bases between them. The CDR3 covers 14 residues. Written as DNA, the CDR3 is TGTGCCAGCAGTTACCAGAGGAGCTCCTACGAGCAGTACTTC. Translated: CASSYQRSSYEQYF.

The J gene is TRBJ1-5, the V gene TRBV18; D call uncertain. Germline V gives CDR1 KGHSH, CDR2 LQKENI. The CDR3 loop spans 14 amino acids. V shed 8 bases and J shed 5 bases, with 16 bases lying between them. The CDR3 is CASARTQLDQPQHF. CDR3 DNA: TGTGCCAGCGCCCGGACTCAACTAGATCAGCCCCAGCATTTT.

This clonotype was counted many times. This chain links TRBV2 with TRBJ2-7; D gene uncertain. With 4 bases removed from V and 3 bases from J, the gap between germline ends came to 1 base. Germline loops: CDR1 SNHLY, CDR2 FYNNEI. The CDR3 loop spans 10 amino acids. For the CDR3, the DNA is TGTGCCAGCAGTGTCTACGAGCAGTACTTC. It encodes CASSVYEQYF.

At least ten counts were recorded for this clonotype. The CDR3 region has the DNA TGTGCCAGCAGCTTAGAGGCAGCCCAAGAGACCCAGTACTTC. It yields the protein CASSLEAAQETQYF. The chain is built from TRBV7-6 and TRBJ2-5; D is unclear. V was clipped by 1 base and J by 1 base, with 7 bases between them. Germline V lookup: CDR1 SGHVS, CDR2 FNYEAQ. CDR3 size: 14 residues.

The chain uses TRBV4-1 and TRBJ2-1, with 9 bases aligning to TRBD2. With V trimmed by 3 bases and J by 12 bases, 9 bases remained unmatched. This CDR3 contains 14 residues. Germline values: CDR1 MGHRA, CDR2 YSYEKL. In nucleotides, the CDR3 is TGCGCCAGCAGCCAGGAGGCGGGGGGGGACGGGCAGTTCTTC. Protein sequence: CASSQEAGGDGQFF.

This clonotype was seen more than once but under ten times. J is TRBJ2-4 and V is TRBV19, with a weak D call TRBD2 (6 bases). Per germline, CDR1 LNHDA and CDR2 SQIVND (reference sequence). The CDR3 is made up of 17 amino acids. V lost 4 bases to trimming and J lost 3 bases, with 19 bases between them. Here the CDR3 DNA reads TGTGCCAGTAGTAGTTGGGCAGCGAAGGAGGGCAAAAACATTCAGTACTTC. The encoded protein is CASSSWAAKEGKNIQYF.

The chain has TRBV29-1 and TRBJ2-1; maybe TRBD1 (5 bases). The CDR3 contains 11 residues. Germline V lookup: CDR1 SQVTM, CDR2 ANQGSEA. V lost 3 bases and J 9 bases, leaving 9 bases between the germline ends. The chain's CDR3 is CSVDGRGEQFF. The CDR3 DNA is TGCAGCGTTGACGGTAGGGGTGAGCAGTTCTTC.

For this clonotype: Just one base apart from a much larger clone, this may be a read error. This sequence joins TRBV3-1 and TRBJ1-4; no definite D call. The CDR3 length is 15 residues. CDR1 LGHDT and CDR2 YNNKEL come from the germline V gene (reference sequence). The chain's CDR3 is CASSHRAPTNEELFF. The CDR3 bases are TGTGCCAGCAGCCATAGGGCTCCAACTAATGAAGAACTGTTTTTT.

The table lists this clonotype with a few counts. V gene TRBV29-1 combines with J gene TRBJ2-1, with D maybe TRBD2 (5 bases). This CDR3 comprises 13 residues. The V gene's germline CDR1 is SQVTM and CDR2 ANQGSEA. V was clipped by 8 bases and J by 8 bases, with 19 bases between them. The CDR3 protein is CSNSGPGIDEQFF. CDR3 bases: TGCAGCAACTCGGGCCCGGGGATCGATGAGCAGTTCTTC.

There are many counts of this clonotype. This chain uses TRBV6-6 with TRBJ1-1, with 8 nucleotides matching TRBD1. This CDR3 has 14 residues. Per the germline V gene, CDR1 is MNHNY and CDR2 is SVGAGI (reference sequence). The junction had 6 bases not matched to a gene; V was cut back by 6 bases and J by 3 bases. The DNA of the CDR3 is TGTGCCAGCAGCTTACAGGGGGATGACACTGAAGCTTTCTTT. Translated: CASSLQGDDTEAFF.

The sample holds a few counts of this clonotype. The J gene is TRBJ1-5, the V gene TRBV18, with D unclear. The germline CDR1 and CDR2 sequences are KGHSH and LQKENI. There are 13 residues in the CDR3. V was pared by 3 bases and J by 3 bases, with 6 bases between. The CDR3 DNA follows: TGTGCCAGCTCACCCGGGGACAATCAGCCCCAGCATTTT. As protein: CASSPGDNQPQHF.